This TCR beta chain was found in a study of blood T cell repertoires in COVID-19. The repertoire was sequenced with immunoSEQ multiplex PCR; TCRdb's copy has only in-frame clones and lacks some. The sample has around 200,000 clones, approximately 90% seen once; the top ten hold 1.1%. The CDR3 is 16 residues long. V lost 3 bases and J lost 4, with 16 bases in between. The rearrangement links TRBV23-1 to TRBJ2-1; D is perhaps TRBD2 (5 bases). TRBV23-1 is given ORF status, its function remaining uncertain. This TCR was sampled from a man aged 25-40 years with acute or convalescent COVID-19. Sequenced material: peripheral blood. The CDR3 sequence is CASSQVTPWEYNEQFF. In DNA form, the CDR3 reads TGCGCCAGCAGTCAGGTAACACCGTGGGAGTACAATGAGCAGTTCTTC.